The subject of this entry is one T cell receptor beta chain. Its antigen is unidentified. The sample is drawn from a study of T cell responses to AZD1222 COVID-19 vaccine. Whole-study findings and limits: Of the AZD1222 recipients, only five to seven were seropositive at baseline. Unmutated variant regions reportedly attract nearly half of all spike-specific TCRs.

Using immunoSEQ multiplex PCR, the repertoire was profiled, and TCRdb retains in-frame clones only, with some absent. The sample shows some 170,000 clones, 80% to 90% of them seen only once. Trimming removed 7 bases from V and 8 bases from J, with 17 bases in between. CDR3 length: 14 amino acids. CDR1 MDHEN and CDR2 SYDVKM come from the germline V gene. Specimen: peripheral blood, collected 28 days after the second dose of the MenACWY control vaccine. The receptor comes from an adult who received the MenACWY meningococcal vaccine as a control. The chain is built from TRBV28 and TRBJ1-4; D unresolved. CDR3 DNA sequence: TGTGCCAGCACCTCGGGCCCGGGGATCGAAAAACTGTTTTTT. Its protein product is CASTSGPGIEKLFF. Looking up the rest from reference TRBV28 and TRBJ1-4 gives the full variable domain: DVKVTQSSRYLVKRTGEKVFLECVQDMDHENMFWYRQDPGLGLRLIYFSYDVKMKEKGDIPEGYSVSREKKERFSLILESASTNQTSMYLCASTSGPGIEKLFFGSGTQLSVL.